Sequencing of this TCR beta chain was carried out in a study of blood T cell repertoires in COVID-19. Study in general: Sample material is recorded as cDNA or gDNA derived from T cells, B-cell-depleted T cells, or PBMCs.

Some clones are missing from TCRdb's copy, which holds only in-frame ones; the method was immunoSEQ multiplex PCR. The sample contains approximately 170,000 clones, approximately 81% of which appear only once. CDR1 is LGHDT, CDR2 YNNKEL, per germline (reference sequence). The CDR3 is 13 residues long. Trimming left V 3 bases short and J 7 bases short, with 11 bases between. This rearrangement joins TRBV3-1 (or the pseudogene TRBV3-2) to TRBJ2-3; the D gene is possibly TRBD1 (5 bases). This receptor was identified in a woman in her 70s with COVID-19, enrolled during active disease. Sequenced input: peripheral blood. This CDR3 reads CASSHRAPHTQYF. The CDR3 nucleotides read TGTGCCAGCAGCCACAGGGCACCGCATACGCAGTATTTT.